The rows below give T cell receptor beta chains drawn from one sample of a study of T cell repertoires in cytomegalovirus infection. TCRdb reprocessed the reads via MiXCR and lists one record per CDR3 protein. The sample has more than 500,000 distinct CDR3 sequences; more than 15% are singletons. The sequencing sample was made of CD8+ T cells from PBMCs. The receptors originated from a human donor in good health (CMV status not recorded). Some clones in this sample may be carry-over from other donors' samples. Each CDR3 is given with its conserved first and last residue. The order of the fields is J gene, D gene, V gene, clone size, CDR3 DNA, CDR3 protein. The D gene is left open where the match is weak. The size field is filled for only some rows; it gives once, few, many or a size class.

>TRBJ1-1|.|TRBV2|few
TGTGCCAGCAGTGCCCGAGGAACTATGAACACTGAAGCTTTCTTT
CASSARGTMNTEAFF
>TRBJ2-1|TRBD2|TRBV9|.
TGTGCCAGCAGCGTATCGGGACTAGCGGGGGGGCGGGGGAATGAGCAGTTCTTC
CASSVSGLAGGRGNEQFF
>TRBJ2-1|.|TRBV7-3|many
TGTGCCAGCAGCTTAGGGGGGCAAAGCTCCTACAATGAGCAGTTCTTC
CASSLGGQSSYNEQFF
>TRBJ1-2|.|TRBV27|once
TGTGCCAGCAGGGGGGCTTACGATGGCTACACCTTC
CASRGAYDGYTF
>TRBJ2-1|TRBD2|TRBV4-2|.
TGTGCCAGCAGCCAACCACTAGCGGGAGAGGAGTACAATGCGCAGTTCTTC
CASSQPLAGEEYNAQFF
>TRBJ2-7|TRBD2|TRBV24-1|.
TGTGCCACCAGTGATCCAGGACTAGCGGACTACGAGCAGTACTTC
CATSDPGLADYEQYF
>TRBJ1-6|.|TRBV27|few
TGTGCCAGCAGTTTCATCAGGGGATATAATTCACCCCTCCACTTT
CASSFIRGYNSPLHF
>TRBJ2-5|.|TRBV28|many
TGTGCCAGCAGTTTATCGACAGTCCACGGGGAGACCCAGTACTTC
CASSLSTVHGETQYF
>TRBJ1-5|.|TRBV27|.
TGTGCCAGCAGTTTAAGAAATCAGCCCAAGCATTTT
CASSLRNQPKHF
>TRBJ2-1|.|TRBV6-6|many
TGTGCCAGCAGTTACTCCCCGGGACGTAAAAATGAGCAGTTCTTC
CASSYSPGRKNEQFF
>TRBJ2-1|.|TRBV4-1|many
TGCGCCAGCAGCCAAAGGGACCTCGGCAGCAATGAGCAGTTCTTC
CASSQRDLGSNEQFF
>TRBJ2-3|.|TRBV12-3/TRBV12-4|many
TGTGCCAGCCACCCAGGGGGGGTTCAAGATACGCAGTATTTT
CASHPGGVQDTQYF
>TRBJ2-1|.|TRBV24-1|few
TGTGCCACCAGTGCCCCTTTGGGCAATGAGCAGTTCTTC
CATSAPLGNEQFF
>TRBJ2-5|.|TRBV4-1|few
TGCGCCAGCAGCCAATTCGGACCAGTCCAAGAGACCCAGTACTTC
CASSQFGPVQETQYF
>TRBJ2-1|TRBD1|TRBV4-1|few
TGCGCCAGCAGCCAAGAGGGACAGGGGACGGATGAGCAGTTCTTC
CASSQEGQGTDEQFF
>TRBJ2-2|TRBD2|TRBV6-2/TRBV6-3|many
TGTGCCAGCGCCACTAGCGGGAGTGCCGGGGAGCTGTTTTTT
CASATSGSAGELFF